This T cell receptor (beta chain) was observed in a study of blood T cell repertoires in COVID-19. Background on the study: COVID-19 samples, acute and convalescent, were from the United States, Italy and Spain. T cells, B-cell-depleted T cells, or PBMCs provided the cDNA or gDNA that served as material.

The CDR3 runs 13 residues. V dropped 4 bases and J dropped 4 bases, with 8 bases sitting between them. Looked up from germline, CDR1 is LNHDA and CDR2 is SQIVND (reference sequence). Original data processing: The assay estimated nucleated cells by amplifying reference gene primers. TCRdb's table, derived via immunoSEQ multiplex PCR, lists solely in-frame clones and lacks some. V and J calls and clone size are as listed in that table; D and trimming were resolved from the DNA. Of around 260,000 clones in the sample, 86% were seen once. The receptor was derived from a man aged 35 to 55 who had recovered from COVID-19. The rearrangement uses TRBV19 and TRBJ1-5; D is ambiguous. Sample: peripheral blood. The CDR3 protein is CASSRQLNQPQHF. The DNA for the CDR3 is TGTGCCAGTAGTAGACAACTGAATCAGCCCCAGCATTTT. Full variable domain (remainder filled in from reference TRBV19 and TRBJ1-5): DGGITQSPKYLFRKEGQNVTLSCEQNLNHDAMYWYRQDPGQGLRLIYYSQIVNDFQKGDIAEGYSVSREKKESFPLTVTSAQKNPTAFYLCASSRQLNQPQHFGDGTRLSIL.